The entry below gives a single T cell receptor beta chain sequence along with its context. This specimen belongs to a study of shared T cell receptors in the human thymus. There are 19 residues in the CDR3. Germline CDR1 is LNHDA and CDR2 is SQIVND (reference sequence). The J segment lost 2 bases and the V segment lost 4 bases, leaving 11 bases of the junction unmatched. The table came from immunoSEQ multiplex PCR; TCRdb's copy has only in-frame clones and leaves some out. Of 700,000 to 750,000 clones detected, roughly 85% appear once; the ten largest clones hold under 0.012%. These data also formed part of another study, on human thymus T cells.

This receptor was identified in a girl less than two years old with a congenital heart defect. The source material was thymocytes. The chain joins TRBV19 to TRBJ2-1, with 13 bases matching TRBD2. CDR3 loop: CASSTRTSGGPHPYNEQFF. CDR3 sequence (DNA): TGTGCCAGTAGTACAAGGACTAGCGGGGGCCCTCATCCCTACAATGAGCAGTTCTTC.